This TCR beta chain came from a study of preoperative IRX-2 immunotherapy in early breast cancer. V lost 3 bases and J 2 bases, leaving 11 bases between the germline ends. The CDR3 consists of 14 residues. Germline V gene lookup returns CDR1 KGHSH and CDR2 LQKENI. TCRdb's table, derived via immunoSEQ multiplex PCR, lists solely in-frame clones and lacks some. The sample lists roughly 27,000 clones, 65% to 85% occurring once. Treatment given: preoperative locoregional IRX-2 cytokine immunotherapy. Preoperative locoregional IRX-2 cytokine immunotherapy was tested in the phase Ib source study. This TCR came from a human donor with breast cancer. This material was acquired from a patient treated with IRX-2 immunotherapy. The V gene is TRBV18, the J gene TRBJ2-7, with D perhaps given as TRBD1 or TRBD2 (5 bases each). CDR3 sequence: CASSPRDDAYEQYF. The CDR3 nucleotides read TGTGCCAGCTCACCTCGGGACGACGCCTACGAGCAGTACTTC. Full variable domain (outside the CDR3, taken from reference TRBV18 and TRBJ2-7): NAGVMQNPRHLVRRRGQEARLRCSPMKGHSHVYWYRQLPEEGLKFMVYLQKENIIDESGMPKERFSAEFPKEGPSILRIQQVVRGDSAAYFCASSPRDDAYEQYFGPGTRLTVT.